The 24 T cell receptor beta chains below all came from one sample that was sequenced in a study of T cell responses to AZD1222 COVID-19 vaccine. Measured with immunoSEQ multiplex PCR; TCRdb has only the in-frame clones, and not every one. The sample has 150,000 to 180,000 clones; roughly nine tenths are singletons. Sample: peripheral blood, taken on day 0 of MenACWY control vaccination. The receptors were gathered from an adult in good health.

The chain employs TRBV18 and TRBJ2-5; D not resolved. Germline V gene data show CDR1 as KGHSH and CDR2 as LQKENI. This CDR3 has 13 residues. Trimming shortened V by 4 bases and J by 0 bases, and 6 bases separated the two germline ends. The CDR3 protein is CASSRLYQETQYF. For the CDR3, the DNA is TGTGCCAGCTCACGCCTTTACCAAGAGACCCAGTACTTC.

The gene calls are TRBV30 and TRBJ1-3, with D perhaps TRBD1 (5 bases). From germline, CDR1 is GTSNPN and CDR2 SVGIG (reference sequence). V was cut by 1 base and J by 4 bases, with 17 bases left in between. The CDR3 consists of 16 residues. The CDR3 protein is CAWSASSGYRGNTIYF. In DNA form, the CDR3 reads TGTGCCTGGAGTGCCTCTTCAGGGTATCGGGGAAACACCATATATTTT.

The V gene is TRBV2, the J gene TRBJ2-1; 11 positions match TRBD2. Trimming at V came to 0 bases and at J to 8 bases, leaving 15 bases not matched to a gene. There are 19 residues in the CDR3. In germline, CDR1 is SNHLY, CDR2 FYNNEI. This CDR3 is CASSEALGLAGLPGDEQFF. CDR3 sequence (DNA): TGTGCCAGCAGTGAAGCTCTTGGACTAGCGGGCCTCCCGGGGGATGAGCAGTTCTTC.

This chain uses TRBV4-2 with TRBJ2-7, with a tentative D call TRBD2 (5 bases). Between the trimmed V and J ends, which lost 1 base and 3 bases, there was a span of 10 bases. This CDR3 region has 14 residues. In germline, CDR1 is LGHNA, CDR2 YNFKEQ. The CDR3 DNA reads TGTGCCAGCAGCCAAGCTGTGGAGGACTACGAGCAGTACTTC. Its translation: CASSQAVEDYEQYF.

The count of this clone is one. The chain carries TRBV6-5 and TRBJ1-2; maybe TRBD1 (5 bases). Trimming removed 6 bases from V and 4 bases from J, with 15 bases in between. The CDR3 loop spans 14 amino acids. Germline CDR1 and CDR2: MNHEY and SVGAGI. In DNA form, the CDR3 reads TGTGCCAGCAGGCCCACCCAGGGTGGCTATGGCTACACCTTC. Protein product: CASRPTQGGYGYTF.

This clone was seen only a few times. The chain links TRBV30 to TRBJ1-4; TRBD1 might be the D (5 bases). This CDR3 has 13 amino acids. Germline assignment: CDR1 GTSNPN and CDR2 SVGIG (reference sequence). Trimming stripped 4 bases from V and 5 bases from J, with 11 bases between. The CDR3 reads CAWTQEVNEKLFF. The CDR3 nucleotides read TGTGCCTGGACACAGGAGGTGAATGAAAAACTGTTTTTT.

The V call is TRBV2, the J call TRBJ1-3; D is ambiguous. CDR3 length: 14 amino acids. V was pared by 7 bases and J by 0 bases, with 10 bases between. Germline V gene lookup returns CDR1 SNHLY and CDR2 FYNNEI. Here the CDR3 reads CASTYPVSGNTIYF. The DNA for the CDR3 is TGTGCCAGCACCTATCCAGTCTCTGGAAACACCATATATTTT. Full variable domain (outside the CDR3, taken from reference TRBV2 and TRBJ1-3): EPEVTQTPSHQVTQMGQEVILRCVPISNHLYFYWYRQILGQKVEFLVSFYNNEISEKSEIFDDQFSVERPDGSNFTLKIRSTKLEDSAMYFCASTYPVSGNTIYFGEGSWLTVV.

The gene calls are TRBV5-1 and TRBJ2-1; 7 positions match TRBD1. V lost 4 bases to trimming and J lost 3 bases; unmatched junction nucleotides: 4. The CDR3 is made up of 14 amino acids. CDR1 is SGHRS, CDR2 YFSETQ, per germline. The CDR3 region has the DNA TGCGCCAGCAGCCGGGACAGAGTCTACAATGAGCAGTTCTTC. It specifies CASSRDRVYNEQFF.

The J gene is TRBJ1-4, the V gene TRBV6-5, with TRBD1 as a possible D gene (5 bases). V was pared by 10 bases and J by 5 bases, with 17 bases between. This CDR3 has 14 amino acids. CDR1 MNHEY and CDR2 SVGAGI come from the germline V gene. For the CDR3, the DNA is TGTGCCACCGGGGGAGCCGCTCGAAATGAAAAACTGTTTTTT. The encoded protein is CATGGAARNEKLFF.

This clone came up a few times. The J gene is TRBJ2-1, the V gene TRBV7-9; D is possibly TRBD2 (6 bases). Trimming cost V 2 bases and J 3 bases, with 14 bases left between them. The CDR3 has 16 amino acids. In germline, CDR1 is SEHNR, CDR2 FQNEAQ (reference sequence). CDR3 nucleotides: TGTGCCAGCAGCTTATTAGGAGCGGGTGGCTACAATGAGCAGTTCTTC. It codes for CASSLLGAGGYNEQFF.

The CDR3 DNA follows: TGTGCCAGCAGCCACCCTGGGGGGGTTGGGGCTTTCTTT. This codes for CASSHPGGVGAFF. This sequence joins TRBV3-1 (or the pseudogene TRBV3-2) and TRBJ1-1; TRBD1 might be the D (5 bases). Germline CDR1 is LGHDT and CDR2 is YNNKEL (reference sequence). The CDR3 sequence is 13 residues long. V lost 3 bases to trimming and J lost 11 bases, with 16 bases between them.

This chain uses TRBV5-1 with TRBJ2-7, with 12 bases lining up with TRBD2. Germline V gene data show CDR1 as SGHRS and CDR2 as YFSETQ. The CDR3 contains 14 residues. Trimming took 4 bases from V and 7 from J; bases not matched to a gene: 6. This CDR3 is CASSPSGRAQEQYF. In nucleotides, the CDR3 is TGCGCCAGCAGCCCTAGCGGGAGGGCCCAAGAGCAGTACTTC.

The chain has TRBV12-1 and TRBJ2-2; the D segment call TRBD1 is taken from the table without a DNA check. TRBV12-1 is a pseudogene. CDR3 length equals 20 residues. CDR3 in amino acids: CASSFDLGPGTGANTGELFF. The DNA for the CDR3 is TGTGCCAGCAGCTTTGACCTGGGACCCGGGACAGGGGCCAACACCGGGGAGCTGTTTTTT.

The CDR3 DNA reads TGTGCCAGCAGCTTGACAGGGGGTCCCAATCAGCCCCAGCATTTT. Translated: CASSLTGGPNQPQHF. The chain links TRBV11-3 to TRBJ1-5; 9 bases align to TRBD1. The CDR3 spans 15 residues. Germline V gene data show CDR1 as SGHNT and CDR2 as YENEEA. Germline trimming cut 3 bases from V and 3 bases from J; bases unmatched to any gene: 3. The entire variable domain, with the rest obtained from reference TRBV11-3 and TRBJ1-5, is as follows: EAGVVQSPRYKIIEKKQPVAFWCNPISGHNTLYWYLQNLGQGPELLIRYENEEAVDDSQLPKDRFSAERLKGVDSTLKIQPAELGDSAVYLCASSLTGGPNQPQHFGDGTRLSIL.

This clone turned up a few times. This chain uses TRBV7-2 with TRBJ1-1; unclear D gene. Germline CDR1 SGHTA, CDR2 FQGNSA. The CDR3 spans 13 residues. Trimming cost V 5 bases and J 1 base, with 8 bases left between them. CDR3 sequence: CASSNSRNTEAFF. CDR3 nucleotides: TGTGCCAGCAGCAACTCGAGGAACACTGAAGCTTTCTTT.

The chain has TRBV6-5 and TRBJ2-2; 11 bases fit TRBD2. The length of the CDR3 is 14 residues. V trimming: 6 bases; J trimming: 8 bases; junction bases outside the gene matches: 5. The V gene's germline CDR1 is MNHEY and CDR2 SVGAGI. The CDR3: CASRIAGGQGELFF. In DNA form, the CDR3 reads TGTGCCAGCAGAATAGCGGGAGGGCAAGGGGAGCTGTTTTTT.

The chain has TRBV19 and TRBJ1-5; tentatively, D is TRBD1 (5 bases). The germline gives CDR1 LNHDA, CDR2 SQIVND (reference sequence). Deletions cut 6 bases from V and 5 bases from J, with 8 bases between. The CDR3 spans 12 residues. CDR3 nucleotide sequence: TGTGCCAGTAGGCAGGGAGATCAGCCCCAGCATTTT. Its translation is CASRQGDQPQHF.

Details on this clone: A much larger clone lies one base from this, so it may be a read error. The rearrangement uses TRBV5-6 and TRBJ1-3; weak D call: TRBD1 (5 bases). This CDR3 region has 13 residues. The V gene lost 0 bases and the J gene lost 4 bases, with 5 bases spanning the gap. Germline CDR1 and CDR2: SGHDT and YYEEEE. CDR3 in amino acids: CASSLGQGNTIYF. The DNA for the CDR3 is TGTGCCAGCAGCTTGGGACAGGGAAACACCATATATTTT.

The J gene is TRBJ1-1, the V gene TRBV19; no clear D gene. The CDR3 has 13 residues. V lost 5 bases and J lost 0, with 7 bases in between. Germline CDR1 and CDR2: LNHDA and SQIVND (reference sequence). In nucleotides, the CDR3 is TGTGCCAGTAGTGTCGGACTGAACACTGAAGCTTTCTTT. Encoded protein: CASSVGLNTEAFF.

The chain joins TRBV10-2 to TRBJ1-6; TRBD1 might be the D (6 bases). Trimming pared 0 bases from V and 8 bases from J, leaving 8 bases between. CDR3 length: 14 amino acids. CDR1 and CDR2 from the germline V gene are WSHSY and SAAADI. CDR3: CASSESGGDSPLHF. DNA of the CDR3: TGCGCCAGCAGTGAGTCAGGGGGGGATTCACCCCTCCACTTT.

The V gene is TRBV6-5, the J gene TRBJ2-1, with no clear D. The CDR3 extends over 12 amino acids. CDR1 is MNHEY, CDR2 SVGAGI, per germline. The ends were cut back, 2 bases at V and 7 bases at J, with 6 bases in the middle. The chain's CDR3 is CASSYHANEQFF. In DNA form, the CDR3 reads TGTGCCAGCAGTTACCATGCAAATGAGCAGTTCTTC.

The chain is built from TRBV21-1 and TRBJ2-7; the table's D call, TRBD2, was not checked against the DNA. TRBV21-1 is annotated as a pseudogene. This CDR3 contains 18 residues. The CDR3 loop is CASSKGGILAPQAYEQYF. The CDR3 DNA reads TGTGCCAGCAGCAAAGGGGGGATACTAGCGCCCCAAGCCTACGAGCAGTACTTC.

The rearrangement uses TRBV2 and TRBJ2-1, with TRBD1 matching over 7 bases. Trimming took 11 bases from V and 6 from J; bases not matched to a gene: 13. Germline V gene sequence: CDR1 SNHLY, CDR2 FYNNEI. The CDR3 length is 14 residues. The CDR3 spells CAGPTGDTFNEQFF. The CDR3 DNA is TGTGCCGGCCCCACAGGGGACACCTTCAATGAGCAGTTCTTC.

The CDR3 DNA follows: TGCGCCAGCACCCCAGGGGAGGCCACCGGGGAGCTGTTTTTT. It encodes CASTPGEATGELFF. The chain recombines TRBV4-1 with TRBJ2-2; D possibly matches TRBD1 or TRBD2 (6 bases each). The CDR3 has 14 amino acids. Trimming removed 7 bases from V and 4 bases from J, with 13 bases in between. Germline V gene lookup returns CDR1 MGHRA and CDR2 YSYEKL.